This TCR beta chain was obtained from a study of T cells in Graves' hyperthyroidism and ophthalmopathy. Study-level findings and limits: Before onset, by a median of around six months, the model predicted ophthalmopathy. Clonotypes that were expanded in thyroid above 0.001 mostly appeared in blood too.

TCR beta CDR3 sequences were amplified from RNA transcripts. The HTBI set primed first-round TCR CDR3 RT-PCR. MiXCR, applied by TCRdb to the multiplex PCR reads, yields one record per CDR3 protein. The sample has 450,000 to 600,000 distinct CDR3 sequences; less than 20% are singletons. Turning to this clonotype: Its target is not known.

Germline V gene lookup returns CDR1 SNHLY and CDR2 FYNNEI. This CDR3 region has 15 residues. V was shortened by 1 base and J by 3 bases, with 10 bases between the two germline ends. The rearrangement links TRBV2 to TRBJ1-5; D is uncertain. Input material: blood. The receptor comes from a man aged 40-50 years with Graves' ophthalmopathy. CDR3 residues: CASSEDEPPNQPQHF. The CDR3 coding sequence is TGTGCCAGCAGTGAAGACGAGCCTCCCAATCAGCCCCAGCATTTT. Based on the CDR3 plus reference TRBV2 and TRBJ1-5, the full variable domain is EPEVTQTPSHQVTQMGQEVILRCVPISNHLYFYWYRQILGQKVEFLVSFYNNEISEKSEIFDDQFSVERPDGSNFTLKIRSTKLEDSAMYFCASSEDEPPNQPQHFGDGTRLSIL.